Listed below are T cell receptor beta chains from one sample, sequenced in a study of T cells in localized non-small cell lung cancer. Data came from immunoSEQ multiplex PCR; TCRdb stores just in-frame clones and leaves some out. The sample lists 15,000 to 20,000 clones, more than 75% seen once, with approximately 23% in the top ten. The specimen was peripheral blood, collected before any cancer treatment. These receptors were obtained from a male donor at least 60 years old with stage I lung adenocarcinoma. Both conserved end residues are part of each CDR3. The D gene is left open where the match is weak. Not all rows give a size; the values are once, few, many and, for expanded clones, a class.

>15|.|TRBJ2-1|.|TRBV19
TGTGCCAGTAGTACTACAGTCATCTCCTACAATGAGCAGTTCTTC
CASSTTVISYNEQFF
>12|.|TRBJ2-2|.|TRBV6-6
TGTGCCAGCAGTTACCCGGATGGGGAGCTGTTTTTT
CASSYPDGELFF
>12|.|TRBJ2-3|.|TRBV6-5
TGTGCCAGCAGTTATTCGTTGGGAACGCAGTATTTT
CASSYSLGTQYF
>15|.|TRBJ2-5|.|TRBV10-3
TGTGCCATCAGTGAGTCGTTGGTGTACCAAGAGACCCAGTACTTC
CAISESLVYQETQYF
>14|.|TRBJ2-2|.|TRBV5-6
TGTGCCAGCAGCCTTCGTGGGGGACCCGGGGAGCTGTTTTTT
CASSLRGGPGELFF
>13|TRBD1|TRBJ2-7|.|TRBV27
TGTGCCAGCAGTCACAGGGGGCCGAGCGAGCAGTACTTC
CASSHRGPSEQYF
>16|.|TRBJ1-1|.|TRBV4-3
TGCGCCAGCAGCCAAGATGAGTCAGGGCATTACACTGAAGCTTTCTTT
CASSQDESGHYTEAFF
>16|TRBD1|TRBJ1-4|.|TRBV5-4
TGTGCCAGCAGCTCGGCAGGGGGACATCGGAATGAAAAACTGTTTTTT
CASSSAGGHRNEKLFF
>14|.|TRBJ2-3|.|TRBV19
TGTGCCAGTCAATTCACTAGCAGCACAGATACGCAGTATTTT
CASQFTSSTDTQYF
>15|TRBD2|TRBJ2-3|.|TRBV7-2
TGTGCCAGCAGCTTATCTAGCGGGGGGAGAGATACGCAGTATTTT
CASSLSSGGRDTQYF
>12|.|TRBJ1-1|.|TRBV2
TGTGCCAGCCGAGACGCGGGGACTGAAGCTTTCTTT
CASRDAGTEAFF
>14|.|TRBJ1-3|.|TRBV7-9
TGTGCCAGCAGCTTGACTGGGTCCCTGGGGACCATATATTTT
CASSLTGSLGTIYF
>16|.|TRBJ2-3|.|TRBV4-3
TGCGCCAGCAGCCAAGATCGAAGCGGTAGCACAGATACGCAGTATTTT
CASSQDRSGSTDTQYF
>14|.|TRBJ1-6|.|TRBV5-6
TGTGCCAGCAGCTTAGGACGGACCCTCTCACCCCTCCACTTT
CASSLGRTLSPLHF
>12|.|TRBJ1-2|.|TRBV5-8
TGTGCCAGCAGCTTGCTGGCCTATGGCTACACCTTC
CASSLLAYGYTF
>19|.|TRBJ1-5|.|TRBV4-1
TGCGCCAGCAGCCAAGGAATTCAGGGGCTAAGGTGGGGCAATCAGCCCCAGCATTTT
CASSQGIQGLRWGNQPQHF
>13|TRBD1|TRBJ1-1|.|TRBV6-1
TGTGCCAGCGATAGGGGGCGGTTTTCGGCGGCTTTCTTT
CASDRGRFSAAFF
>14|TRBD2|TRBJ2-7|.|TRBV28
TGTGCCAGCAGAGGGGAGGGCAGCTCCTACGAGCAGTACTTC
CASRGEGSSYEQYF
>15|.|TRBJ2-7|.|TRBV6-5
TGTGCCAGCAGAGGGATTACGTCCCCTCCGGGGGAGCAGTACTTC
CASRGITSPPGEQYF
>17|TRBD1|TRBJ1-2|once|TRBV4-3
TGCGCCAGCAGCCCATCCCTTTCAGACAGGGGCCCCTATGGCTACACCTTC
CASSPSLSDRGPYGYTF
>14|.|TRBJ1-1|.|TRBV7-9
TGTGCCAGCAGCTTAGCTTGGGGCCCGAAGGTAGCTTTCTTT
CASSLAWGPKVAFF
>13|.|TRBJ1-2|.|TRBV29-1
TGCAGCGTTGAGGGGACCAGGGGAGAAGGCTACACCTTC
CSVEGTRGEGYTF
>11|.|TRBJ2-5|.|TRBV30
TGTGCCTGGGGGCTAGGAGAGACCCAGTACTTC
CAWGLGETQYF
>14|.|TRBJ2-7|.|TRBV9
TGTGCCAGCAGCCCTCAAGGTAGCTCCTACGAGCAGTACTTC
CASSPQGSSYEQYF
>16|TRBD1|TRBJ2-5|.|TRBV7-2
TGTGCCAGCAGCCGCAATCCGGGACAGTGGCAAGAGACCCAGTACTTC
CASSRNPGQWQETQYF
>14|.|TRBJ1-2|.|TRBV7-2
TGTGCCAGCAGCTCGCAGAGGACCGACTATGGCTACACCTTC
CASSSQRTDYGYTF
>14|TRBD1|TRBJ2-7|.|TRBV4-1
TGCGCCAGCAGCCAGGCCGGGACAGGTTTACTGGTACACTTC
CASSQAGTGLLVHF
>17|.|TRBJ1-6|.|TRBV28
TGTGCCAGCAGTTTTAATCCCGGAGGAAAGCCTAGTTCACCCCTCCACTTT
CASSFNPGGKPSSPLHF
>14|TRBD1|TRBJ2-1|.|TRBV5-5
TGTGCCAGCAGCGGGACAGGGTTGGGCAATGAGCAGTTCTTC
CASSGTGLGNEQFF
>16|TRBD1|TRBJ1-2|.|TRBV6-6
TGTGCCAGCAGCCTCGACCTAGGGGGCGTGGGCTATGGCTACACCTTC
CASSLDLGGVGYGYTF
>15|TRBD1|TRBJ1-1|.|TRBV5-1
TGCGCCAGCAGCGGGACAGGGGGCCCTAACACTGAAGCTTTCTTT
CASSGTGGPNTEAFF
>13|.|TRBJ1-5|.|TRBV6-1
TGTGCCAGCACCTGGGAGAGGAAGGAGCCCCAGCATTTT
CASTWERKEPQHF
>13|.|TRBJ2-7|.|TRBV4-1
TGCGCCAGCAGCCAAGATCGAGGGGCCGAGCAGTACTTC
CASSQDRGAEQYF
>15|.|TRBJ2-6|.|TRBV7-9
TGTGCCAGCAGCTTCTGGTTATCTGGGGCCAACGTCCTGACTTTC
CASSFWLSGANVLTF
>16|.|TRBJ2-1|.|TRBV27
TGTGCCAGCAGTTGGGCGGGTCGGGGAGTGGCGTATGAGCAGTTCTTC
CASSWAGRGVAYEQFF
>14|TRBD2|TRBJ2-7|.|TRBV2
TGTGCCAGCAGTGATTGGACTAGCTCCTACGAGCAGTACTTC
CASSDWTSSYEQYF
>13|.|TRBJ1-1|.|TRBV9
TGTGCCAGCAGCGTAGGGTTTGGGACTGAAGCTTTCTTT
CASSVGFGTEAFF
>13|TRBD1|TRBJ2-7|.|TRBV5-8
TGTGCCAGCAGCCCTCCAGGGGGCGCTAGGCAGTACTTC
CASSPPGGARQYF
>14|.|TRBJ2-5|.|TRBV7-2
TGTGCCAGCAGCCGCCGACAGCTGGGAGAGACCCAGTACTTC
CASSRRQLGETQYF
>13|.|TRBJ2-7|.|TRBV2
TGTGCCAGCAGCCCCCACATAGCGGCAGAGCAGTACTTC
CASSPHIAAEQYF
>15|.|TRBJ2-3|.|TRBV5-6
TGTGCCAGCAGCTTGGGGTCAGGGAGCACAGATACGCAGTATTTT
CASSLGSGSTDTQYF
>14|.|TRBJ2-5|.|TRBV28
TGTGCCAGCAGTTTAGGGGGAAACCAAGAGACCCAGTACTTC
CASSLGGNQETQYF
>15|TRBD2|TRBJ2-1|.|TRBV19
TGTGCCAGTAGTATGTTAGCGGGGAGCTACAATGAGCAGTTCTTC
CASSMLAGSYNEQFF
>17|.|TRBJ1-6|.|TRBV5-1
TGCGCCAGCAGCTTGGGGGGCTTGAGCTCCTATAATTCACCCCTCCACTTT
CASSLGGLSSYNSPLHF
>15|.|TRBJ2-7|.|TRBV5-4
TGTGCCAGCAGCCCCCGGGTGGACCGCTCCTACGAGCAGTACTTC
CASSPRVDRSYEQYF
>16|TRBD1|TRBJ1-2|.|TRBV6-1
TGTGCCAGCAGTGATCCCGACAGGGGAGAGCGCTATGGCTACACCTTC
CASSDPDRGERYGYTF
>13|TRBD1|TRBJ1-5|.|TRBV7-2
TGTGCCAGCAGCCCACAGGGGGATCAGCCCCAGCATTTT
CASSPQGDQPQHF
>10|.|TRBJ1-2|.|TRBV20-1
TGCAGTGCCAGAAGGACAGTAGACACCTTC
CSARRTVDTF
>15|.|TRBJ1-6|.|TRBV5-1
TGCGCCAGCAGAAGCCACCCTAAAGAAGATTCACCCCTCCACTTT
CASRSHPKEDSPLHF
>13|.|TRBJ1-5|.|TRBV15
TGTGCCACCAGCAGAGAAAGAGGTCAGCCCCAGCATTTT
CATSRERGQPQHF
>13|.|TRBJ2-5|.|TRBV11-2
TGTGCCAGCAGCACTCGCAGCGGAGAGACCCAGTACTTC
CASSTRSGETQYF
>16|.|TRBJ2-5|.|TRBV11-3
TGTGCCAGCAGCTCGGGGCGGGGTCGAATTTCGGAGACCCAGTACTTC
CASSSGRGRISETQYF
>13|TRBD1|TRBJ2-7|once|TRBV28
TGTGCCAGCAATGAGGACAGGGGGCACGAGCAGTACTTC
CASNEDRGHEQYF